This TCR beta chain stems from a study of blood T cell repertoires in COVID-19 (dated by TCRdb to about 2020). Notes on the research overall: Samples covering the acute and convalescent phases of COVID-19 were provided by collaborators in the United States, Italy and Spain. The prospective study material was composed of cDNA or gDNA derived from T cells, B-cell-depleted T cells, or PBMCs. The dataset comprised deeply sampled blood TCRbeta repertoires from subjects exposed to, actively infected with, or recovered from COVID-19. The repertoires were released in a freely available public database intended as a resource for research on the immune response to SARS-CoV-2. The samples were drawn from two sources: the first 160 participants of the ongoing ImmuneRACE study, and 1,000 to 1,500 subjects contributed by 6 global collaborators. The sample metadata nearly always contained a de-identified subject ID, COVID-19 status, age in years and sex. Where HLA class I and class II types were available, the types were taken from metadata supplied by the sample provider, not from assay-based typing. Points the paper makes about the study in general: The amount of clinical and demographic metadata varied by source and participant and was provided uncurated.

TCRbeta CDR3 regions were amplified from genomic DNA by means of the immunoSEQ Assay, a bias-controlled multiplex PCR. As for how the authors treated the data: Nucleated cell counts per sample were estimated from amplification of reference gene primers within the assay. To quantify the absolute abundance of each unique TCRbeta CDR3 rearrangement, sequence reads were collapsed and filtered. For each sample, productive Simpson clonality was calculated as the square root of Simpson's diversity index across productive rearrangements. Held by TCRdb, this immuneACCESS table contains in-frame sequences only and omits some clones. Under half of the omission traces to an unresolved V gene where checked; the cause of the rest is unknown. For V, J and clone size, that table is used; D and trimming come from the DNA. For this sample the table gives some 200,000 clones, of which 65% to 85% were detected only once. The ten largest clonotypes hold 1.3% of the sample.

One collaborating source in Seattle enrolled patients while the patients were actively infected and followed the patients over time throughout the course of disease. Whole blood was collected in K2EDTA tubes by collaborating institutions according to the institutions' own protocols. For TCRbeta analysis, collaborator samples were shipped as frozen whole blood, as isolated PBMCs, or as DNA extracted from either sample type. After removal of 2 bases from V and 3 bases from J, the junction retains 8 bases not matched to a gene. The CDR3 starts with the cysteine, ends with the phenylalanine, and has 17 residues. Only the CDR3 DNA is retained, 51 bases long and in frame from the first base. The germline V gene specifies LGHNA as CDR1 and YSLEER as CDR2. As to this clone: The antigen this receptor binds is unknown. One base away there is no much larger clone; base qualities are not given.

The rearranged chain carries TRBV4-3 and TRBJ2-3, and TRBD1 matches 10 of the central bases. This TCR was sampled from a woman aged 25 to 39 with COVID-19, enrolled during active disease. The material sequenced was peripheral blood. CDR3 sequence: CASSQRDRGRWTDTQYF. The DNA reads TGCGCCAGCAGCCAACGTGACAGGGGGCGTTGGACAGATACGCAGTATTTT.